Sequencing of this TCR beta chain was carried out in a study of shared clonotypes between healthy human individuals. About the study: For every donor, three CD4 naive, three CD4 memory, two CD8 naive and one CD8 memory plates were used. The study, taken as a whole, reports: Few donors restricted represented genetic and exposure-history diversity. In a few donors, around 5.5% of naive CD4 clonotypes appeared in common. Non-shared clonotypes displayed generation probabilities falling below those of clonotypes present in all four donors.

Points on this clone: Its antigen remains unknown. Other DNA sequences within the sample encode an identical CDR3.

Sequencing was performed with immunoSEQ multiplex PCR; in TCRdb, only in-frame clones are kept and a portion is missing. Among over a million clones, about 80% were seen once, and the ten largest hold roughly 0.61%. V was trimmed by 4 bases and J by 2 bases, leaving 6 bases between them. This CDR3 contains 13 residues. Germline V lookup: CDR1 SEHNR, CDR2 FQNEAQ (reference sequence). This TCR was sampled from a man between 18 and 35 years old in good health. Some clones in this sample may be carry-over from other donors' samples. Specimen: memory CD4+ T cells from PBMCs. As to subset: CD45RA-negative fraction. This chain links TRBV7-9 with TRBJ2-1, with unresolved D. CDR3 residues: CASSSAAYNEQFF. The CDR3 region has the DNA TGTGCCAGCAGCTCAGCTGCCTACAATGAGCAGTTCTTC. The whole variable domain, remainder taken from reference TRBV7-9 and TRBJ2-1, is DTGVSQNPRHKITKRGQNVTFRCDPISEHNRLYWYRQTLGQGPEFLTYFQNEAQLEKSRLLSDRFSAERPKGSFSTLEIQRTEQGDSAMYLCASSSAAYNEQFFGPGTRLTVL.